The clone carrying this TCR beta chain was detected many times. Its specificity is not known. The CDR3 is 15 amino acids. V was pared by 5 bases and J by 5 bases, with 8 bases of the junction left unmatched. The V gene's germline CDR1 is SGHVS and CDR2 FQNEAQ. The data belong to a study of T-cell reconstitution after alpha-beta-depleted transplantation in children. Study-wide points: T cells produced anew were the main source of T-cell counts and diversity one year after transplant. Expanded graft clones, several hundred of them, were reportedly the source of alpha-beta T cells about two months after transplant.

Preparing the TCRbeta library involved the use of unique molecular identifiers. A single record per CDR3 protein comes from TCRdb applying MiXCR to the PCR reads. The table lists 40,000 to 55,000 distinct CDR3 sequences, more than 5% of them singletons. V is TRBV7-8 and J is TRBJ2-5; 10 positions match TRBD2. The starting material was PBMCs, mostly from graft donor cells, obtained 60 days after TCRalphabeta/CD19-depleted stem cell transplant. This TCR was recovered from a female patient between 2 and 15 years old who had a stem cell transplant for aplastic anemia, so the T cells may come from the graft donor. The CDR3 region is CASSHPAGGMETQYF. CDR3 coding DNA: TGTGCCAGCAGCCATCCAGCGGGGGGGATGGAGACCCAGTACTTC.